The following is a T cell receptor beta chain sequence with its context. Germline CDR1 and CDR2: SNHLY and FYNNEI. This CDR3 spans 12 amino acids. V was clipped by 4 bases and J by 4 bases, with 7 bases between them. 60 Vbeta and 13 Jbeta primers were used in PCR. Produced via immunoSEQ multiplex PCR; TCRdb's table is partial and in-frame only. The sample's table shows approximately 43,000 clones. This entry belongs to a study of cytomegalovirus exposure and HLA in healthy donors. The V call is TRBV2, the J call TRBJ2-5; D is perhaps TRBD1 (5 bases). The clonotype comes from a woman aged 25 to 39 in good health and CMV-seronegative. The sample was PBMCs. CDR3 region: CASSVGAETQYF. The CDR3 region has the DNA TGTGCCAGCAGTGTTGGGGCAGAGACCCAGTACTTC.